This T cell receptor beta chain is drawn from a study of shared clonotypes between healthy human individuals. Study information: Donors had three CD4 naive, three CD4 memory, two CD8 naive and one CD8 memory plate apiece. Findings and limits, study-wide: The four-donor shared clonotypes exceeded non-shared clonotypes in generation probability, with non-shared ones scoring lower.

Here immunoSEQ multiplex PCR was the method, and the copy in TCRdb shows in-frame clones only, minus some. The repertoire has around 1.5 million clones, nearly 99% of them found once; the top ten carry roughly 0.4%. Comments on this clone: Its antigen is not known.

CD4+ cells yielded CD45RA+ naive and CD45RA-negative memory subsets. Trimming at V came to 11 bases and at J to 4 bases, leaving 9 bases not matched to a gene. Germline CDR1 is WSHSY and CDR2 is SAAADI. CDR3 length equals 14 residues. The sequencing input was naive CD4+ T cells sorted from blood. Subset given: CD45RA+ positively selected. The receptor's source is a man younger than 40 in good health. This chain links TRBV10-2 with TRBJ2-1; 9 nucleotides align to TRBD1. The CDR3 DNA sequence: TGCGCCTGCCAGCCGGGACAGGGATACAATGAGCAGTTCTTC. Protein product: CACQPGQGYNEQFF.